Shown below are 11 T cell receptor beta chains from a single sample sequenced in a study of T cell responses to AZD1222 COVID-19 vaccine. Only in-frame clones appear in the TCRdb table, and some are missing; sequencing was by immunoSEQ multiplex PCR. The table records about 93,000 clones, over 85% of them present only once. Sequenced here: peripheral blood, sampled on day 0 of MenACWY control vaccination. These receptors all stem from an adult in good health.

The chain carries TRBV11-2 and TRBJ1-1; 7 bases line up with TRBD1. V was pared by 1 base and J by 5 bases, with 4 bases of the junction left unmatched. CDR1 and CDR2 from the germline V gene are SGHAT and FQNNGV. The CDR3 consists of 14 residues. CDR3 sequence: CASSLGQGSTEAFF. The DNA of the CDR3 is TGTGCCAGCAGCTTAGGACAGGGCTCGACTGAAGCTTTCTTT.

The rearrangement uses TRBV24-1 and TRBJ2-2, with D unresolved. Per the germline V gene, CDR1 is KGHDR and CDR2 is SFDVKD. The CDR3 consists of 12 residues. V was shortened by 6 bases and J by 5 bases, with 6 bases between the two germline ends. In DNA form, the CDR3 reads TGTGCCACCAGTCAAGATACCGGGGAGCTGTTTTTT. This translates into CATSQDTGELFF.

This clone appeared a few times. The identical CDR3 is also encoded by other nucleotide sequences in the sample. The V call is TRBV12-3 or TRBV12-4, the J call TRBJ1-5, with D uncertain. CDR3 length: 13 amino acids. V was shortened by 0 bases and J by 6 bases, with 6 bases between the two germline ends. The CDR3 loop reads CASSLALGQPQHF. CDR3 nucleotide sequence: TGTGCCAGCAGTTTAGCTCTAGGTCAGCCCCAGCATTTT.

V gene TRBV9 combines with J gene TRBJ1-5; D remains unclear. This CDR3 is 14 amino acids long. Trimming cost V 0 bases and J 8 bases, with 12 bases left between them. Germline V gene lookup returns CDR1 SGDLS and CDR2 YYNGEE. CDR3 loop: CASSVGDLVEPQHF. Here the CDR3 DNA reads TGTGCCAGCAGCGTAGGGGATCTGGTTGAGCCCCAGCATTTT.

This sequence joins TRBV10-3 and TRBJ1-4; D unresolved. Germline CDR1 is ENHRY and CDR2 is SYGVKD. The V and J ends lost 5 bases and 4 bases respectively, with 2 bases between them. CDR3 length: 11 amino acids. CDR3 residues: CAISNNEKLFF. CDR3 nucleotides: TGTGCCATCAGTAATAATGAAAAACTGTTTTTT.

The J gene is TRBJ2-5, the V gene TRBV27, with 8 positions matching TRBD2. The CDR3 runs 15 residues. The germline V gene encodes CDR1 MNHEY and CDR2 SMNVEV (reference sequence). J lost 4 bases, V lost 1 base, and 5 bases had no gene match. This CDR3 is CASSLYGGAGETQYF. The CDR3 bases are TGTGCCAGCAGTTTATACGGGGGGGCCGGAGAGACCCAGTACTTC.

V usage is TRBV28 and J usage is TRBJ2-7, with 8 nucleotides matching TRBD1. Unmatched junction bases numbered 8, after V lost 4 bases and J lost 0 bases. The CDR3 has 16 residues. CDR1 and CDR2 (germline): MDHEN, SYDVKM. The CDR3 here is CASSSFDRGISYEQYF. The CDR3 DNA sequence: TGTGCCAGCAGTTCCTTTGACAGGGGAATCTCCTACGAGCAGTACTTC.

CDR3: CSVRRLAQGADTQYF. The CDR3 DNA reads as TGCAGCGTAAGGCGACTAGCCCAGGGGGCAGATACGCAGTATTTT. The chain links TRBV29-1 to TRBJ2-3; D could derive from TRBD1 or TRBD2 (7 bases each). V was trimmed by 6 bases and J by 4 bases, leaving 20 bases between them. CDR1 SQVTM and CDR2 ANQGSEA come from the germline V gene. The CDR3 covers 15 residues.

The rearrangement links TRBV7-9 to TRBJ1-4, with D hard to call. The CDR3 consists of 13 residues. Trimming removed 2 bases at V and 4 bases at J, with 5 bases between. CDR1 and CDR2 (germline): SEHNR, FQNEAQ (reference sequence). The DNA for the CDR3 is TGTGCCAGCAGCTTATCTATTAATGAAAAACTGTTTTTT. Translation: CASSLSINEKLFF.

This clone was picked up one time. Sequence at one end of the junction differs from germline and may be a read error. The rearrangement uses TRBV7-2 and TRBJ2-2, with 8 bases that match TRBD2. This CDR3 is 14 amino acids long. The germline V gene encodes CDR1 SGHTA and CDR2 FQGNSA. CDR3 nucleotides: TGTGCCAGCAGCTTAGAAACCCTTAGCGGGACCCCTTCTTTT. Its translation is CASSLETLSGTPSF. The variable domain in full, completed from reference TRBV7-2 and TRBJ2-2, reads GAGVSQSPSNKVTEKGKDVELRCDPISGHTALYWYRQSLGQGLEFLIYFQGNSAPDKSGLPSDRFSAERTGGSVSTLTIQRTQQEDSAVYLCASSLETLSGTPSFGEGSRLTVL.

The rearrangement uses TRBV9 and TRBJ2-3; either TRBD1 or TRBD2 may supply D (6 bases each). Germline V gene data show CDR1 as SGDLS and CDR2 as YYNGEE. The CDR3 extends over 17 amino acids. Trimming pared 4 bases from V and 2 bases from J, leaving 20 bases between. The CDR3 nucleotides are TGTGCCAGCAGCACACCGTTATGGAGGGGGATCACAGATACGCAGTATTTT. It translates to CASSTPLWRGITDTQYF.